Listed below are T cell receptor beta chains from one sample, sequenced in a study of T cell responses to AZD1222 COVID-19 vaccine. Using immunoSEQ multiplex PCR, the repertoire was profiled, and TCRdb retains in-frame clones only, with some absent. The table records under 95,000 clones, around 90% of them present only once. The source material was peripheral blood, sampled on day 0 of AZD1222 vaccination. The receptor set was obtained from an adult in good health. CDR3s include the opening cysteine and the closing phenylalanine or tryptophan. The D gene is left open where the match is weak. Not all rows give a size; the values are once, few, many and, for expanded clones, a class.

>-|12|TRBV7-9|TRBD2|TRBJ2-7
CAIGSGSYEQYF
TGTGCCATCGGTAGCGGGAGTTACGAGCAGTACTTC
>-|16|TRBV18|-|TRBJ1-1
CASSPPANPLGGEAFF
TGTGCCAGCTCACCACCGGCGAATCCTCTGGGGGGTGAAGCTTTCTTT
>-|13|TRBV7-8|-|TRBJ2-1
CASSLAEWNEQFF
TGTGCCAGCAGCTTAGCGGAGTGGAATGAGCAGTTCTTC
>-|13|TRBV5-1|-|TRBJ2-7
CASSLVETYEQYF
TGCGCCAGCAGCTTGGTCGAGACCTACGAGCAGTACTTC
>-|12|TRBV28|-|TRBJ1-2
CATATGTRGYTF
TGTGCCACCGCGACCGGGACGAGGGGCTACACCTTC
>-|14|TRBV5-4|-|TRBJ1-1
CASRERGGPTEAFF
TGTGCCAGCAGGGAGAGAGGGGGGCCCACTGAAGCTTTCTTT
>-|15|TRBV3-1/TRBV3-2|-|TRBJ1-4
CASSPAGRENEKLFF
TGTGCCAGCAGCCCGGCGGGAAGGGAAAATGAAAAACTGTTTTTT
>-|14|TRBV27|-|TRBJ1-6
CASWGRVDNSPLHF
TGTGCCAGCTGGGGCAGGGTAGATAATTCACCCCTCCACTTT
>-|15|TRBV3-1/TRBV3-2|TRBD2|TRBJ2-5
CASSRTSGAQETQYF
TGTGCCAGCAGTCGGACTAGCGGAGCTCAAGAGACCCAGTACTTC
>-|13|TRBV2|-|TRBJ1-1
CASERAENTEAFF
TGTGCCAGTGAAAGGGCCGAGAACACTGAAGCTTTCTTT
>once|15|TRBV19|-|TRBJ2-5
CASSAQPGGRETQYF
TGTGCCAGTAGTGCACAGCCGGGCGGGCGAGAGACCCAGTACTTC
>-|14|TRBV18|-|TRBJ1-1
CASSPIRRGTEAFF
TGTGCCAGCTCACCAATTCGGCGGGGGACTGAAGCTTTCTTT